There are a few counts of the clone carrying this TCR beta chain. What it binds is not known. The CDR3 extends over 16 amino acids. Trimming at V came to 3 bases and at J to 6 bases, leaving 10 bases not matched to a gene. This sample is part of a study of blood T cells in healthy people across ages. Combining a sample-barcoded 5' primer with a J-beta primer mix, a second PCR ran for roughly 6 to 12 cycles. TCRdb itself ran the 5' RACE reads through MiXCR, one entry per CDR3 protein. The repertoire has about 970,000 distinct CDR3 sequences, approximately 50% of them found once; the top ten carry about 21%. Study conclusions and caveats: Age brought a roughly linear fall in TCR beta diversity measured per million T cells. Long-lived donors exceeded aged donors in naive CD4+ cells and diversity. Naive T cell percentage and TCR beta diversity correlated strongly. It was held that the diversity estimates obtained from one million T cells were underestimates.

The receptor's source is a woman aged 55-69 years in good health. Sequencing used blood. V is TRBV12-3 or TRBV12-4 and J is TRBJ2-3; 9 bases map to TRBD2. The CDR3 sequence is CASSFWREGGQDTQYF. CDR3 nucleotide sequence: TGTGCCAGCAGTTTTTGGCGGGAGGGTGGCCAGGATACGCAGTATTTT.